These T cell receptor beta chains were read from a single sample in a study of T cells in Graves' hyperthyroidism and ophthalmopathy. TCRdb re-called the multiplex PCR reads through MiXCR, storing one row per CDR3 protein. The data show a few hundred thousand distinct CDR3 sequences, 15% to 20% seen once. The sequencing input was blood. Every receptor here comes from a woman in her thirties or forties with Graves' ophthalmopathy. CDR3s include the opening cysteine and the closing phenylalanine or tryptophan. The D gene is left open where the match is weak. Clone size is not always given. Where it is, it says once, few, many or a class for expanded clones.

cdr3_aa: CASNDRGRGIGELFF
cdr3_nt: TGTGCCAGCAATGACAGGGGCAGGGGAATCGGGGAGCTGTTTTTT
d_call: TRBD1
v_call: TRBV6-2/TRBV6-3
cdr3_length: 15
j_call: TRBJ2-2
clone_size: -

cdr3_aa: CASSEQGRDEQYF
cdr3_nt: TGTGCCAGCAGTGAACAGGGGCGCGACGAGCAGTACTTC
d_call: -
v_call: TRBV2
cdr3_length: 13
j_call: TRBJ2-7
clone_size: many

cdr3_aa: CASSLYGLEGYTF
cdr3_nt: TGTGCCAGCAGCTTGTATGGGCTGGAGGGCTACACCTTC
d_call: -
v_call: TRBV5-4
cdr3_length: 13
j_call: TRBJ1-2
clone_size: many

cdr3_aa: CASSSGNQETPYF
cdr3_nt: TGTGCCAGCAGTTCTGGAAACCAAGAGACCCCGTACTTC
d_call: -
v_call: TRBV28
cdr3_length: 13
j_call: TRBJ2-5
clone_size: -

cdr3_aa: CASSYGGGETQYF
cdr3_nt: TGTGCCAGCAGTTACGGGGGAGGGGAGACCCAGTACTTC
d_call: TRBD2
v_call: TRBV6-5
cdr3_length: 13
j_call: TRBJ2-5
clone_size: many

cdr3_aa: CSARGGSLGGRITGELFF
cdr3_nt: TGCAGTGCTAGAGGTGGTTCGTTGGGCGGGAGAATCACCGGGGAGCTGTTTTTT
d_call: TRBD2
v_call: TRBV20-1
cdr3_length: 18
j_call: TRBJ2-2
clone_size: many

cdr3_aa: CSVEVVPYEQYF
cdr3_nt: TGCAGCGTTGAAGTAGTCCCCTACGAGCAGTACTTC
d_call: -
v_call: TRBV29-1
cdr3_length: 12
j_call: TRBJ2-7
clone_size: many

cdr3_aa: CSAREATGAKNIQYF
cdr3_nt: TGCAGTGCTAGAGAAGCAACCGGGGCCAAAAACATTCAGTACTTC
d_call: -
v_call: TRBV20-1
cdr3_length: 15
j_call: TRBJ2-4
clone_size: many

cdr3_aa: CASSFSRREGGEETQYF
cdr3_nt: TGTGCCAGCAGTTTCTCGCGGCGGGAGGGGGGCGAAGAGACCCAGTACTTC
d_call: TRBD2
v_call: TRBV25-1
cdr3_length: 17
j_call: TRBJ2-5
clone_size: many

cdr3_aa: CASSVGLSGYTF
cdr3_nt: TGTGCCAGCAGCGTTGGTTTGTCTGGCTACACCTTC
d_call: -
v_call: TRBV5-6
cdr3_length: 12
j_call: TRBJ1-2
clone_size: many

cdr3_aa: CASALAEEETQYF
cdr3_nt: TGTGCTAGTGCCCTAGCGGAGGAGGAGACCCAGTACTTC
d_call: TRBD2
v_call: TRBV12-5
cdr3_length: 13
j_call: TRBJ2-5
clone_size: few

cdr3_aa: CASSKVARGLAGGGNTGELFF
cdr3_nt: TGTGCCAGCAGTAAGGTTGCCCGCGGACTAGCGGGAGGGGGGAACACCGGGGAGCTGTTTTTT
d_call: TRBD2
v_call: TRBV2
cdr3_length: 21
j_call: TRBJ2-2
clone_size: many

cdr3_aa: CSVGRKLSYEQYF
cdr3_nt: TGCAGCGTTGGACGGAAGCTCTCCTACGAGCAGTACTTC
d_call: -
v_call: TRBV29-1
cdr3_length: 13
j_call: TRBJ2-7
clone_size: many

cdr3_aa: CASSSTRSSISRNYGYTF
cdr3_nt: TGTGCCAGCAGTTCCACGCGCAGCAGCATTTCCCGGAACTATGGCTACACCTTC
d_call: -
v_call: TRBV6-2/TRBV6-3
cdr3_length: 18
j_call: TRBJ1-2
clone_size: -

cdr3_aa: CASSRDRGTGELFF
cdr3_nt: TGTGCCAGCAGTAGGGACAGGGGCACCGGGGAGCTGTTTTTT
d_call: TRBD1
v_call: TRBV2
cdr3_length: 14
j_call: TRBJ2-2
clone_size: many

cdr3_aa: CSVLPPTSGDYEQYF
cdr3_nt: TGCAGTGTCCTACCTCCGACTAGCGGGGACTACGAGCAGTACTTC
d_call: TRBD2
v_call: TRBV20-1
cdr3_length: 15
j_call: TRBJ2-7
clone_size: many

cdr3_aa: CASSLLGTGELFF
cdr3_nt: TGTGCCAGCAGTTTATTGGGAACCGGGGAGCTGTTTTTT
d_call: -
v_call: TRBV12-3/TRBV12-4
cdr3_length: 13
j_call: TRBJ2-2
clone_size: many

cdr3_aa: CSARENRGGRSPLHF
cdr3_nt: TGCAGTGCTAGAGAAAATAGAGGTGGACGTTCACCCCTCCACTTT
d_call: -
v_call: TRBV20-1
cdr3_length: 15
j_call: TRBJ1-6
clone_size: many

cdr3_aa: CASSLRGALSPQHF
cdr3_nt: TGTGCCAGCAGCCTACGCGGGGCCTTATCGCCCCAGCATTTT
d_call: -
v_call: TRBV7-2
cdr3_length: 14
j_call: TRBJ1-5
clone_size: -

cdr3_aa: CASSHSGGGTEAFF
cdr3_nt: TGTGCCAGCAGCCATTCGGGAGGAGGCACTGAAGCTTTCTTT
d_call: -
v_call: TRBV3-1
cdr3_length: 14
j_call: TRBJ1-1
clone_size: many

cdr3_aa: CASSLGGMGGKNIQYF
cdr3_nt: TGTGCCAGCAGCTTAGGGGGTATGGGGGGCAAAAACATTCAGTACTTC
d_call: -
v_call: TRBV7-8
cdr3_length: 16
j_call: TRBJ2-4
clone_size: many

cdr3_aa: CASSLANAGELFF
cdr3_nt: TGTGCCAGCAGTTTAGCGAACGCCGGGGAGCTGTTTTTT
d_call: -
v_call: TRBV28
cdr3_length: 13
j_call: TRBJ2-2
clone_size: -

cdr3_aa: CASSDGQTYSNQPQHF
cdr3_nt: TGTGCCAGCAGTGATGGACAGACGTATAGCAATCAGCCCCAGCATTTT
d_call: -
v_call: TRBV2
cdr3_length: 16
j_call: TRBJ1-5
clone_size: many

cdr3_aa: CASRGIGHYNEQFF
cdr3_nt: TGTGCCAGCAGGGGGATCGGGCACTACAATGAGCAGTTCTTC
d_call: -
v_call: TRBV2
cdr3_length: 14
j_call: TRBJ2-1
clone_size: many

cdr3_aa: CASSPGQGRTGELFF
cdr3_nt: TGTGCCAGCAGCCCCGGGCAGGGGAGGACCGGGGAGCTGTTTTTT
d_call: -
v_call: TRBV7-8
cdr3_length: 15
j_call: TRBJ2-2
clone_size: many

cdr3_aa: CSARDSGTGSQPQHF
cdr3_nt: TGCAGTGCTAGAGATTCCGGGACAGGGAGTCAGCCCCAGCATTTT
d_call: TRBD1
v_call: TRBV20-1
cdr3_length: 15
j_call: TRBJ1-5
clone_size: many